This T cell receptor beta chain was recovered during a study of vaccination effects on CD4 cells after COVID-19. With regard to this clone: The antigen is undetermined.

Unmatched junction bases numbered 9, after V lost 6 bases and J lost 3 bases. The CDR3 covers 15 residues. In germline, CDR1 is MNHEY, CDR2 SVGAGI. The table came from immunoSEQ multiplex PCR; TCRdb's copy has only in-frame clones and leaves some out. The profile covers over 30,000 clones, with roughly 70% appearing a single time and under 25% taken by the ten largest. Pools of viral peptides were used by the ViraFEST assay to expand antigen-specific CD4+ T cells ahead of sequencing. With approximately 10 days of culture completed, CD4+ T cells were isolated. Prior SARS-CoV-2 infection was absent in the vaccine recipients, as shown by negative nucleocapsid antibodies. Cultures had half their medium replaced with IL-2 medium on days 3 and 7.

The source of this sequence is a human donor who received a COVID-19 vaccine. Sequencing was performed on CD4+ T cells from PBMCs cultured with SARS-CoV-2 spike peptides, taken before COVID-19 vaccination. The chain is built from TRBV6-5 and TRBJ2-7, with 9 bases lining up with TRBD1. CDR3 DNA sequence: TGTGCCAGCAGACTTACGCCGGGACAGGGCTACGAGCAGTACTTC. Amino acid sequence: CASRLTPGQGYEQYF.